This T cell receptor (beta chain) was identified during a study of breast tumors, draining lymph nodes, adjacent tissues. Regarding the study as a whole: Compared with lymph nodes, tumors were less diverse; compared with nontumor tissue, more.

As concerns this clonotype: Its antigen is unidentified. This may stem from a read error, because a much larger clone lies one nucleotide away.

Trimming removed 8 bases at V and 0 bases at J, with 9 bases between. The CDR3 totals 13 residues. The V gene's germline CDR1 is LNHDA and CDR2 SQIVND (reference sequence). Each CDR3 protein is one row after TCRdb ran MiXCR on the multiplex PCR reads. The sample holds roughly 120,000 distinct CDR3 sequences, 20% seen once. Axillary draining lymph nodes of breast cancer patients supplied the node samples. Sequencing used axillary lymph node tissue. This receptor was taken from a female donor with breast cancer. Some clones in this sample may be carry-over from other donors' samples. The chain has TRBV19 and TRBJ2-3, with D possibly TRBD2 on 6 matching bases. CDR3 DNA: TGTGCCAGTTGGGAGGCTAGCACAGATACGCAGTATTTT. Its translation: CASWEASTDTQYF.